The 27 T cell receptor beta chains reported below all come from one sample, sequenced in a study of cytomegalovirus exposure and HLA in healthy donors. It was with 60 Vbeta and 13 Jbeta primers that the PCR ran. This table comes from immunoSEQ multiplex PCR, and its TCRdb copy is limited to in-frame clones, with some not included. There are about 120,000 clones in the sample; about three quarters occur only once, and around 3.6% lies in the top ten. Specimen: PBMCs. Source of these receptors: a man aged 25-45 years in good health and CMV-seronegative.

The genes are TRBV28 and TRBJ2-3, with TRBD2 matching over 10 bases. After removal of 5 bases from V and 6 bases from J, the junction contained 11 bases not matched to a gene. The germline gives CDR1 MDHEN, CDR2 SYDVKM. The CDR3 has 16 residues. CDR3 sequence: CASSTRTSGKGDTQYF. CDR3 DNA: TGTGCCAGCAGTACCCGGACTAGCGGTAAGGGTGATACGCAGTATTTT.

The chain links TRBV6-1 to TRBJ2-3; 13 bases fit TRBD2. This CDR3 region has 19 residues. The germline CDR1 and CDR2 sequences are MNHNS and SASEGT. Losses at the gene ends were 3 bases for V and 4 bases for J; bases not matched to a gene: 13. CDR3 loop: CASSDPPGLAGFPPDTQYF. The CDR3 nucleotides read TGTGCCAGCAGTGACCCACCGGGACTAGCGGGGTTCCCCCCAGATACGCAGTATTTT.

V and J are TRBV9 and TRBJ1-4; 9 bases fit TRBD1. Losses at the gene ends were 5 bases for V and 8 bases for J; bases not matched to a gene: 7. The CDR3 runs to 14 residues. The germline CDR1 and CDR2 sequences are SGDLS and YYNGEE. CDR3 residues: CASSRTGGREKLFF. Here the CDR3 DNA reads TGTGCCAGCAGTAGAACAGGGGGCCGGGAAAAACTGTTTTTT.

J is TRBJ2-7 and V is TRBV18, with a weak D call TRBD2 (5 bases). Trimming removed 3 bases from V and 2 bases from J, with 14 bases in between. The CDR3 runs to 15 residues. Germline V gives CDR1 KGHSH, CDR2 LQKENI. CDR3 nucleotide sequence: TGTGCCAGCTCACCGACGAGGGTTGGGACCTACGAGCAGTACTTC. It is translated as CASSPTRVGTYEQYF.

The V and J genes are TRBV6-5 and TRBJ1-1; 7 positions match TRBD1. The length of the CDR3 is 13 residues. The junction had 5 bases not matched to a gene; V was cut back by 6 bases and J by 4 bases. Germline CDR1 reads MNHEY; CDR2 reads SVGAGI. The CDR3 here is CASRGWDSTEAFF. The CDR3 nucleotides are TGTGCCAGCAGGGGTTGGGACAGCACTGAAGCTTTCTTT.

V usage is TRBV29-1 and J usage is TRBJ2-5, with 7 bases that match TRBD1. Looked up from germline, CDR1 is SQVTM and CDR2 is ANQGSEA. V lost 4 bases, J lost 5 bases, and 7 bases stayed unmatched. The CDR3 is 13 amino acids. The CDR3 bases are TGCAGCGTTGGAGAGGGGGCGGAGGAGACCCAGTACTTC. Translated: CSVGEGAEETQYF.

This chain connects TRBV5-1 to TRBJ1-1; 7 nucleotides align to TRBD1. The CDR3 extends over 15 amino acids. Germline-derived CDR1 and CDR2 are SGHRS and YFSETQ. After removal of 0 bases from V and 3 bases from J, the junction contained 5 bases not matched to a gene. The CDR3 loop is CASSLEGQAYTEAFF. The CDR3 nucleotides are TGCGCCAGCAGCTTGGAAGGACAGGCTTACACTGAAGCTTTCTTT.

This chain joins TRBV4-1 and TRBJ2-1; D remains unclear. Trimming stripped 4 bases from V and 4 bases from J, with 8 bases between. The CDR3 extends over 13 amino acids. Germline V CDR1 and CDR2: MGHRA, YSYEKL. The CDR3, as DNA: TGCGCCAGCAGCCTTTCTCTGTACAATGAGCAGTTCTTC. Translating gives CASSLSLYNEQFF.

This clone turned up a few times. This chain connects TRBV5-6 to TRBJ2-1; perhaps TRBD2 as D (6 bases). Trimming removed 4 bases from V and 7 bases from J, with 9 bases in between. Per germline, CDR1 SGHDT and CDR2 YYEEEE. The CDR3 extends over 12 amino acids. The CDR3 nucleotides read TGTGCCAGCAGCCCGGCGGGGAATGAGCAGTTCTTC. This translates into CASSPAGNEQFF.

The chain combines TRBV7-9 with TRBJ2-6; no firm D call. Trimming left V 5 bases short and J 2 bases short, with 4 bases between. In germline, CDR1 is SEHNR, CDR2 FQNEAQ (reference sequence). The length of the CDR3 is 13 residues. CDR3 nucleotides: TGTGCCAGCAGCCCTCCTGGGGCCAACGTCCTGACTTTC. The encoded protein is CASSPPGANVLTF.

This rearrangement joins TRBV5-1 to TRBJ2-7, with TRBD2 matching over 10 bases. This CDR3 comprises 16 residues. Trimming cost V 4 bases and J 7 bases; bases outside gene matches: 14. In germline, CDR1 is SGHRS, CDR2 YFSETQ. The CDR3 sequence is CASSKRPGLASWEQYF. CDR3 bases: TGCGCCAGCAGCAAAAGACCGGGACTAGCGTCTTGGGAGCAGTACTTC.

The chain couples TRBV7-2 to TRBJ2-6, with 13 nucleotides matching TRBD2. Germline V gene data show CDR1 as SGHTA and CDR2 as FQGNSA. The CDR3 totals 18 residues. The trim removed 3 bases at V and 0 bases at J, leaving 2 bases unmatched. This chain's CDR3 is CASSLTSGGFSGANVLTF. The CDR3 DNA is TGTGCCAGCAGCTTGACTAGCGGGGGGTTCTCTGGGGCCAACGTCCTGACTTTC.

V and J are TRBV28 and TRBJ2-1, with 8 bases aligning to TRBD1. Germline V gives CDR1 MDHEN, CDR2 SYDVKM. The CDR3 is made up of 13 amino acids. With V trimmed by 7 bases and J by 8 bases, 7 bases remained unmatched. The CDR3 loop is CASKRTGLYEQFF. CDR3 DNA: TGTGCCAGCAAAAGGACAGGGTTGTATGAGCAGTTCTTC.

V gene TRBV5-5 combines with J gene TRBJ1-1, with D possibly being TRBD1 (5 bases). The CDR3 runs to 13 residues. The germline V and J ends were trimmed by 4 bases and 7 bases, with 14 bases remaining between them. Germline V gives CDR1 SGHKS, CDR2 YYEKEE (reference sequence). Here the CDR3 reads CASSPGGYLEAFF. The CDR3 bases are TGTGCCAGCAGCCCGGGGGGGTACCTTGAAGCTTTCTTT.

Turning to this clone: Other DNA sequences of this sample code for an identical CDR3. V and J are TRBV18 and TRBJ1-2, with TRBD1 identical over 7 bases. The trim removed 3 bases at V and 3 bases at J, leaving 1 base unmatched. Looked up from germline, CDR1 is KGHSH and CDR2 is LQKENI. This CDR3 contains 13 residues. CDR3 sequence reads: CASSPDRYYGYTF. The CDR3 DNA is TGTGCCAGCTCACCGGACAGGTACTATGGCTACACCTTC.

The chain couples TRBV2 to TRBJ2-2, with 13 bases that match TRBD2. The junction had 7 bases not matched to a gene; V was cut back by 8 bases and J by 4 bases. CDR1 is SNHLY, CDR2 FYNNEI, per germline. The CDR3 totals 16 residues. The CDR3 sequence is CASGLAGVPGTGELFF. The CDR3 region has the DNA TGTGCCAGCGGACTAGCGGGGGTTCCGGGCACCGGGGAGCTGTTTTTT.

The rearrangement links TRBV19 to TRBJ2-5; 7 bases agree with TRBD2. The V gene end was trimmed by 7 bases and the J gene end by 5 bases; junction bases not matched to a gene: 7. The length of the CDR3 is 13 residues. Germline assignment: CDR1 LNHDA and CDR2 SQIVND (reference sequence). The DNA for the CDR3 is TGTGCCAGTAAGCCCTTCGGGGGGGAGACCCAGTACTTC. It is translated as CASKPFGGETQYF.

The chain joins TRBV12-5 to TRBJ2-5, with D possibly being TRBD2 (5 bases). V gave up 3 bases and J gave up 1 base, with 6 bases separating them. Germline-derived CDR1 and CDR2 are LGHNT and FRNRAP. This CDR3 is built from 13 residues. The CDR3 DNA reads TGTGCTAGTGGTTTCGGGGTCCAAGAGACCCAGTACTTC. This sequence encodes CASGFGVQETQYF.

The CDR3 is CASSARTSGRQTQYF. The DNA of the CDR3 is TGTGCCAGCAGTGCCCGGACTAGCGGGAGGCAGACCCAGTACTTC. The chain combines TRBV6-1 with TRBJ2-5, with 14 bases matching TRBD2. V dropped 4 bases and J dropped 6; count of bases not matched to a gene: 4. The CDR3 runs 15 residues. CDR1 is MNHNS, CDR2 SASEGT, per germline.

The chain joins TRBV18 to TRBJ1-1; D is unresolved. The CDR3 is 11 amino acids. Germline values: CDR1 KGHSH, CDR2 LQKENI. Trimming removed 2 bases at V and 8 bases at J, with 6 bases between. CDR3 DNA: TGTGCCAGCTCACCAGGGAGGGAAGCTTTCTTT. Its protein is CASSPGREAFF. The complete variable domain, with remaining parts taken from reference TRBV18 and TRBJ1-1, reads NAGVMQNPRHLVRRRGQEARLRCSPMKGHSHVYWYRQLPEEGLKFMVYLQKENIIDESGMPKERFSAEFPKEGPSILRIQQVVRGDSAAYFCASSPGREAFFGQGTRLTVV.

The V and J genes are TRBV5-1 and TRBJ2-7, with 8 bases fitting TRBD1. V trimming: 0 bases; J trimming: 5 bases; junction bases outside the gene matches: 4. The CDR3 is made up of 14 amino acids. Germline lookup yields CDR1 SGHRS and CDR2 YFSETQ. The CDR3 loop reads CASSLDRGKNEQYF. The CDR3 nucleotides are TGCGCCAGCAGCTTGGACAGGGGGAAAAACGAGCAGTACTTC.

The chain is built from TRBV6-4 and TRBJ1-2, with 12 positions matching TRBD1. J gave up 6 bases and V 5 bases, and 7 bases lay outside the gene matches. Germline loops: CDR1 MRHNA, CDR2 SNTAGT. The CDR3 has 15 residues. The CDR3 bases are TGTGCCAGCAGTTTATCGGGACAGGGGGCGAATGGCTACACCTTC. This encodes CASSLSGQGANGYTF.

This CDR3 reads CASSVFQYGYTF. CDR3 bases: TGTGCCAGTAGTGTTTTCCAGTATGGCTACACCTTC. V gene TRBV19 combines with J gene TRBJ1-2; D not resolved. Germline V gives CDR1 LNHDA, CDR2 SQIVND (reference sequence). The V and J ends lost 5 bases and 5 bases respectively, with 9 bases between them. CDR3 length equals 12 residues.

The chain combines TRBV28 with TRBJ2-3; D is undetermined. CDR3 length: 14 residues. Germline V lookup: CDR1 MDHEN, CDR2 SYDVKM. Trimming stripped 6 bases from V and 4 bases from J, with 14 bases between. The CDR3 region is CASRTLLRADTQYF. In DNA form, the CDR3 reads TGTGCCAGCAGGACCCTCCTCCGGGCAGATACGCAGTATTTT.

This chain joins TRBV2 and TRBJ2-2; D may be TRBD1 (6 bases). Trimming stripped 11 bases from V and 4 bases from J, with 17 bases between. The CDR3 is 14 residues long. Germline CDR1 SNHLY, CDR2 FYNNEI. CDR3 protein: CASHRDILTGELFF. The CDR3 bases are TGTGCCTCACATCGGGACATCCTCACCGGGGAGCTGTTTTTT.

The chain uses TRBV6-5 and TRBJ1-2; a possible D gene is TRBD1 (6 bases). There are 16 residues in the CDR3. V lost 0 bases and J lost 2, with 13 bases in between. Germline V CDR1 and CDR2: MNHEY, SVGAGI. The CDR3 DNA reads TGTGCCAGCAGTTACTCTAATGTAGGACAGAACTATGGCTACACCTTC. This gives the protein CASSYSNVGQNYGYTF.

This chain uses TRBV29-1 with TRBJ2-5, with TRBD1 identical over 10 bases. The CDR3 has 14 amino acids. Trimming took 2 bases from V and 4 from J; bases not matched to a gene: 4. In germline, CDR1 is SQVTM, CDR2 ANQGSEA. The DNA of the CDR3 is TGCAGCGTTGAACCGGGACAGGGGACAGAGACCCAGTACTTC. Amino acid sequence: CSVEPGQGTETQYF.